One and the same sample provided the 31 T cell receptor beta chains below, sequenced in a study of immune evolution from preneoplasia to lung adenocarcinoma. Assay: immunoSEQ multiplex PCR; the TCRdb copy retains only in-frame clones and omits some. The sample holds some 41,000 clones, around 80% seen once. Sequencing was done on a sample of FFPE invasive lung adenocarcinoma tissue. The receptors were sampled from a person between 60 and 70 years old with lung adenocarcinoma.

The rearrangement joins TRBV7-9 to TRBJ2-2; perhaps TRBD2 as D (6 bases). Germline V lookup: CDR1 SEHNR, CDR2 FQNEAQ (reference sequence). Trimming cost V 5 bases and J 6 bases, with 19 bases left between them. The CDR3 runs to 16 residues. CDR3 sequence reads: CASSLPGESKPGELFF. The CDR3 nucleotides read TGTGCCAGCAGCCTCCCGGGGGAGTCGAAGCCCGGGGAGCTGTTTTTT.

The chain links TRBV11-3 to TRBJ2-2; no clear D. The germline V and J ends were trimmed by 0 bases and 2 bases, with 16 bases remaining between them. CDR1 and CDR2 (germline): SGHNT, YENEEA. The CDR3 has 18 residues. The CDR3 spells CASSLDGSRSANTGELFF. As DNA, the CDR3 is TGTGCCAGCAGCTTAGATGGGTCTAGATCGGCAAACACCGGGGAGCTGTTTTTT.

This chain links TRBV5-1 with TRBJ2-3; D not certain. The germline V gene encodes CDR1 SGHRS and CDR2 YFSETQ. This CDR3 has 16 amino acids. V lost 0 bases to trimming and J lost 4 bases, with 15 bases between them. CDR3 DNA: TGCGCCAGCAGCTTGGTTGCCGGTCAGAACCCAGATACGCAGTATTTT. As protein: CASSLVAGQNPDTQYF.

There are a few counts of this clone. The chain joins TRBV2 to TRBJ1-4, with a possible D match to TRBD1 (5 bases). The V end lost 7 bases, the J end lost 4 bases, and 10 bases lay between the germline ends. Per the germline V gene, CDR1 is SNHLY and CDR2 is FYNNEI. The CDR3 is made up of 13 amino acids. The DNA of the CDR3 is TGTGCCAGCACCAGGGACTTTAATGAAAAACTGTTTTTT. Its translation: CASTRDFNEKLFF.

This rearrangement joins TRBV28 to TRBJ2-7; D unresolved. CDR1 and CDR2 (germline): MDHEN, SYDVKM. The CDR3 is made up of 12 amino acids. Trimming left V 5 bases short and J 0 bases short, with 5 bases between. As DNA, the CDR3 is TGTGCCAGCAGTCAGCACTCCTACGAGCAGTACTTC. Encoded protein: CASSQHSYEQYF.

The chain carries TRBV7-9 and TRBJ2-7; 8 bases agree with TRBD1. From germline, CDR1 is SEHNR and CDR2 FQNEAQ (reference sequence). The CDR3 is 16 residues long. Losses at the gene ends were 5 bases for V and 4 bases for J; bases not matched to a gene: 13. The CDR3 here is CASSPRVGRGRYEQYF. The CDR3 bases are TGTGCCAGCAGCCCAAGGGTCGGCAGGGGGCGGTACGAGCAGTACTTC. Full variable domain (rest looked up from reference TRBV7-9 and TRBJ2-7): DTGVSQNPRHKITKRGQNVTFRCDPISEHNRLYWYRQTLGQGPEFLTYFQNEAQLEKSRLLSDRFSAERPKGSFSTLEIQRTEQGDSAMYLCASSPRVGRGRYEQYFGPGTRLTVT.

The chain is built from TRBV7-2 and TRBJ2-7; the match to TRBD1 covers 9 bases. Losses at the gene ends were 6 bases for V and 1 base for J; bases not matched to a gene: 4. CDR3 length: 14 residues. Germline loops: CDR1 SGHTA, CDR2 FQGNSA. This CDR3 reads CASRPGTGSYEQYF. The CDR3 coding sequence is TGTGCCAGCAGGCCGGGGACAGGGTCCTACGAGCAGTACTTC. Full variable domain (outside the CDR3, taken from reference TRBV7-2 and TRBJ2-7): GAGVSQSPSNKVTEKGKDVELRCDPISGHTALYWYRQSLGQGLEFLIYFQGNSAPDKSGLPSDRFSAERTGGSVSTLTIQRTQQEDSAVYLCASRPGTGSYEQYFGPGTRLTVT.

This clone was seen more than once but under ten times. V and J are TRBV5-4 and TRBJ2-7; D is possibly TRBD2 (8 bases). This CDR3 has 15 residues. V lost 4 bases to trimming and J lost 3 bases, with 17 bases between them. Germline V CDR1 and CDR2: SGHNT, YYREEE (reference sequence). This CDR3 reads CASSPGGGQLYEQYF. For the CDR3, the DNA is TGTGCCAGCAGCCCCGGGGGGGGACAGCTCTACGAGCAGTACTTC.

V is TRBV5-1 and J is TRBJ2-1; D is perhaps TRBD2 (5 bases). CDR1 and CDR2 from the germline V gene are SGHRS and YFSETQ. The CDR3 extends over 15 amino acids. Trimming shortened V by 4 bases and J by 8 bases, and 19 bases separated the two germline ends. The CDR3 loop reads CASSPQGRDWYEQFF. The CDR3 DNA is TGCGCCAGCAGCCCGCAAGGCCGGGATTGGTATGAGCAGTTCTTC.

The chain couples TRBV9 to TRBJ1-2; no clear D. Trimming removed 6 bases from V and 1 base from J, with 4 bases in between. This CDR3 comprises 11 residues. Germline assignment: CDR1 SGDLS and CDR2 YYNGEE. DNA for the CDR3: TGTGCCAGCAACAATAACTATGGCTACACCTTC. This codes for CASNNNYGYTF.

The gene calls are TRBV6-6 and TRBJ2-7, with a possible D match to TRBD1 (5 bases). CDR3 length equals 16 residues. Trimming removed 7 bases from V and 7 bases from J, with 26 bases in between. Germline loops: CDR1 MNHNY, CDR2 SVGAGI (reference sequence). The CDR3: CASTDSYGSGSEEQYF. DNA of the CDR3: TGTGCCAGCACCGACAGTTACGGGTCGGGTAGTGAGGAGCAGTACTTC.

This clone was recorded only once. The V and J genes are TRBV19 and TRBJ2-1; 8 bases align to TRBD2. From germline, CDR1 is LNHDA and CDR2 SQIVND (reference sequence). The CDR3 loop spans 16 amino acids. V trimming: 3 bases; J trimming: 2 bases; junction bases outside the gene matches: 6. CDR3 DNA sequence: TGTGCCAGTAGTATGGATAGCGGGGAGCCCTACAATGAGCAGTTCTTC. It yields the protein CASSMDSGEPYNEQFF. Complete variable domain (other parts from reference TRBV19 and TRBJ2-1): DGGITQSPKYLFRKEGQNVTLSCEQNLNHDAMYWYRQDPGQGLRLIYYSQIVNDFQKGDIAEGYSVSREKKESFPLTVTSAQKNPTAFYLCASSMDSGEPYNEQFFGPGTRLTVL.

The chain combines TRBV9 with TRBJ2-3; D gene unclear. The germline gives CDR1 SGDLS, CDR2 YYNGEE. This CDR3 spans 12 amino acids. V lost 1 base to trimming and J lost 3 bases, with 3 bases between them. CDR3: CASSVRTDTQYF. For the CDR3, the DNA is TGTGCCAGCAGCGTACGGACAGATACGCAGTATTTT.

The chain joins TRBV7-2 to TRBJ2-1; 10 bases align to TRBD1. V trimming: 5 bases; J trimming: 3 bases; junction bases outside the gene matches: 7. The CDR3 is 16 amino acids. CDR1 SGHTA and CDR2 FQGNSA come from the germline V gene. CDR3 DNA sequence: TGTGCCAGCAGCCGAGGACAGGGGGAAATCTACAATGAGCAGTTCTTC. Amino acids: CASSRGQGEIYNEQFF.

The rearrangement uses TRBV9 and TRBJ2-3, with 7 bases identical to TRBD2. Germline V gene data show CDR1 as SGDLS and CDR2 as YYNGEE. The CDR3 spans 16 residues. V was pared by 1 base and J by 0 bases, with 5 bases of the junction left unmatched. The CDR3 nucleotides are TGTGCCAGCAGCGTAACGGGGGGTTCTAGCACAGATACGCAGTATTTT. The encoded protein is CASSVTGGSSTDTQYF.

The chain has TRBV9 and TRBJ2-7; maybe TRBD2 (5 bases). With 0 bases removed from V and 0 bases from J, the gap between germline ends came to 10 bases. This CDR3 region has 15 residues. The germline CDR1 and CDR2 sequences are SGDLS and YYNGEE. The CDR3 here is CASSVASTSSYEQYF. The CDR3 region has the DNA TGTGCCAGCAGCGTAGCTTCAACTAGCTCCTACGAGCAGTACTTC.

The V call is TRBV5-1, the J call TRBJ2-1; D is uncertain. The CDR3 extends over 16 amino acids. The germline CDR1 and CDR2 sequences are SGHRS and YFSETQ. The V end was cut by 0 bases, the J end by 3 bases, with 13 bases between. The CDR3 reads CASSLEYSQDYNEQFF. In DNA, the CDR3 is TGCGCCAGCAGCTTGGAGTACTCACAAGACTACAATGAGCAGTTCTTC.

This clone was counted between two and nine times. The V gene is TRBV6-1, the J gene TRBJ1-5; 8 bases agree with TRBD1. CDR1 is MNHNS, CDR2 SASEGT, per germline. This CDR3 is built from 13 residues. V shed 5 bases and J 4 bases; nucleotides not matched to a gene: 1. DNA of the CDR3: TGTGCCAGCAGTTGGGACAGGAATCAGCCCCAGCATTTT. Residues: CASSWDRNQPQHF.

V is TRBV11-2 and J is TRBJ2-7, with TRBD2 as a possible D gene (6 bases). Per germline, CDR1 SGHAT and CDR2 FQNNGV. The CDR3 spans 12 residues. V was shortened by 5 bases and J by 7 bases, with 12 bases between the two germline ends. The DNA for the CDR3 is TGTGCCAGCAGCCTGACTAGTCTAGAGCAGTACTTC. Its translation: CASSLTSLEQYF.

A single count supports this clone. The chain recombines TRBV5-1 with TRBJ2-5; 12 bases fit TRBD2. CDR3 length: 14 amino acids. Trimming at V came to 7 bases and at J to 4 bases, leaving 5 bases not matched to a gene. The germline CDR1 and CDR2 sequences are SGHRS and YFSETQ. The CDR3 sequence: CASSSGRAGETQYF. Here the CDR3 DNA reads TGCGCCAGCTCTAGCGGGAGGGCCGGAGAGACCCAGTACTTC.

The rearrangement links TRBV19 to TRBJ1-1; D remains ambiguous. From germline, CDR1 is LNHDA and CDR2 SQIVND (reference sequence). V lost 0 bases and J 0 bases, leaving 8 bases between the germline ends. The CDR3 contains 15 residues. The CDR3 here is CASSIDRYMNTEAFF. The CDR3 bases are TGTGCCAGTAGTATAGATCGGTATATGAACACTGAAGCTTTCTTT. The full variable domain, its missing parts supplied by reference TRBV19 and TRBJ1-1, is DGGITQSPKYLFRKEGQNVTLSCEQNLNHDAMYWYRQDPGQGLRLIYYSQIVNDFQKGDIAEGYSVSREKKESFPLTVTSAQKNPTAFYLCASSIDRYMNTEAFFGQGTRLTVV.

The rearrangement uses TRBV18 and TRBJ1-2; a possible D gene is TRBD1 (5 bases). The ends were cut back, 3 bases at V and 8 bases at J, with 13 bases in the middle. In germline, CDR1 is KGHSH, CDR2 LQKENI. The CDR3 loop spans 13 amino acids. The CDR3 here is CASSPEAGQGYTF. DNA of the CDR3: TGTGCCAGCTCACCGGAGGCGGGGCAAGGCTACACCTTC.

The V gene is TRBV28, the J gene TRBJ2-7; a weak D match, TRBD1 (5 bases). V was shortened by 5 bases and J by 4 bases, with 9 bases between the two germline ends. The V gene's germline CDR1 is MDHEN and CDR2 SYDVKM. CDR3 size: 12 residues. This chain's CDR3 is CASSPTEYEQYF. The CDR3 DNA sequence: TGTGCCAGCAGTCCGACAGAATACGAGCAGTACTTC.

The chain joins TRBV28 to TRBJ2-2, with D unresolved. V gave up 7 bases and J gave up 6 bases, with 18 bases separating them. Looked up from germline, CDR1 is MDHEN and CDR2 is SYDVKM. The CDR3 is made up of 15 amino acids. CDR3 loop: CASKLEYLVAGELFF. For the CDR3, the DNA is TGTGCCAGCAAGTTGGAGTACTTAGTGGCCGGGGAGCTGTTTTTT. Full variable domain (remainder filled in from reference TRBV28 and TRBJ2-2): DVKVTQSSRYLVKRTGEKVFLECVQDMDHENMFWYRQDPGLGLRLIYFSYDVKMKEKGDIPEGYSVSREKKERFSLILESASTNQTSMYLCASKLEYLVAGELFFGEGSRLTVL.

This chain uses TRBV28 with TRBJ2-1; 9 bases map to TRBD2. The CDR3 covers 15 residues. V lost 5 bases, J lost 7 bases, and 9 bases stayed unmatched. Germline V gene sequence: CDR1 MDHEN, CDR2 SYDVKM. CDR3 amino acids: CASSGSGSLSNEQFF. CDR3 sequence (DNA): TGTGCCAGCAGTGGTAGCGGGAGTCTTTCGAATGAGCAGTTCTTC.

This clone is a singleton in its sample. This sequence joins TRBV7-9 and TRBJ2-5, with 7 bases that match TRBD1. The CDR3 sequence is 15 residues long. V lost 1 base and J lost 5; bases outside the gene matches: 7. In germline, CDR1 is SEHNR, CDR2 FQNEAQ (reference sequence). CDR3 amino acids: CASSLGDSPGETQYF. The CDR3 nucleotides are TGTGCCAGCAGCTTAGGGGACAGTCCGGGTGAGACCCAGTACTTC.

This clone was seen a handful of times. CDR3: CAWSVWGNTDTQYF. The CDR3 region has the DNA TGTGCCTGGAGCGTATGGGGCAACACAGATACGCAGTATTTT. The J gene is TRBJ2-3, the V gene TRBV30, with D possibly TRBD1 on 5 matching bases. CDR3 length equals 14 residues. Germline V CDR1 and CDR2: GTSNPN, SVGIG (reference sequence). Trimming cost V 3 bases and J 2 bases, with 12 bases left between them.

This chain joins TRBV7-2 and TRBJ2-2; D assignment may be TRBD1 or TRBD2 (5 bases each). Trimming removed 5 bases at V and 4 bases at J, with 17 bases between. Germline-derived CDR1 and CDR2 are SGHTA and FQGNSA. The CDR3 runs to 16 residues. The CDR3 DNA reads as TGTGCCAGCAGCCCCCGGAGTGGGGGAATCACCGGGGAGCTGTTTTTT. Its translation: CASSPRSGGITGELFF.

This rearrangement joins TRBV14 to TRBJ2-7; D possibly corresponds to TRBD2 (5 bases). Germline CDR1 SGHDN, CDR2 FVKESK. The CDR3 has 14 amino acids. With 6 bases removed from V and 3 bases from J, the gap between germline ends came to 15 bases. The CDR3 bases are TGTGCCAGCAGTCGTCTCGGGGATTACTACGAGCAGTACTTC. This gives the protein CASSRLGDYYEQYF.

This clone came up once. The identical CDR3 is also encoded by other nucleotide sequences in the sample. CDR3 in amino acids: CASSGTGVAGELFF. CDR3 DNA: TGTGCCAGTAGCGGGACAGGGGTCGCCGGGGAGCTGTTTTTT. The chain joins TRBV19 to TRBJ2-2, with 10 bases identical to TRBD1. V trimming: 6 bases; J trimming: 6 bases; junction bases outside the gene matches: 4. Germline CDR1 reads LNHDA; CDR2 reads SQIVND (reference sequence). CDR3 length: 14 amino acids.

J is TRBJ2-3 and V is TRBV15; D remains unclear. The germline V gene encodes CDR1 LNHNV and CDR2 YYDKDF (reference sequence). Trimming removed 0 bases at V and 7 bases at J, with 8 bases between. The CDR3 runs 13 residues. The CDR3 protein is CATSRDNVHTQYF. CDR3 DNA sequence: TGTGCCACCAGCAGAGATAACGTGCATACGCAGTATTTT.